These 20 T cell receptor beta chains came from one sample sequenced in a study of blood T cell repertoires in COVID-19. TCRdb's table, derived via immunoSEQ multiplex PCR, lists solely in-frame clones and lacks some. Found here are about 240,000 clones, around four fifths of them singletons; the top ten hold around 12%. Sequenced material: peripheral blood. The receptors stem from a woman in her fifties or sixties with active or convalescent COVID-19.

This clone was detected a few times. The chain links TRBV7-9 to TRBJ1-5; TRBD1 aligns across 7 bases. Trimming removed 5 bases from V and 2 bases from J; junction bases left unmatched: 3. In germline, CDR1 is SEHNR, CDR2 FQNEAQ (reference sequence). The CDR3 is made up of 14 amino acids. As DNA, the CDR3 is TGTGCCAGCAGCCCGCAGGGGGGCAATCAGCCCCAGCATTTT. As protein: CASSPQGGNQPQHF.

This clone showed up just once. This rearrangement joins TRBV4-2 to TRBJ2-1; D call uncertain. This CDR3 is 13 amino acids long. V was clipped by 3 bases and J by 2 bases, with 5 bases between them. From germline, CDR1 is LGHNA and CDR2 YNFKEQ. DNA for the CDR3: TGTGCCAGCAGCCAGCAGACCTACAATGAGCAGTTCTTC. As protein: CASSQQTYNEQFF.

The V and J genes are TRBV2 and TRBJ1-2, with 7 bases that match TRBD1. V lost 5 bases, J lost 4 bases, and 10 bases stayed unmatched. Per germline, CDR1 SNHLY and CDR2 FYNNEI. CDR3 length: 15 amino acids. The CDR3 sequence: CASSYTVQGSYGYTF. Here the CDR3 DNA reads TGTGCCAGCAGTTATACCGTACAGGGGTCCTATGGCTACACCTTC.

This clone came up once. The chain couples TRBV7-8 to TRBJ2-3; 7 positions match TRBD2. Germline CDR1 and CDR2: SGHVS and FQNEAQ. The CDR3 covers 18 residues. V shed 4 bases, J shed 0 bases, and the junction held 13 bases outside the gene matches. In DNA, the CDR3 is TGTGCCAGCAGCTCTTCGATTTTTGGGGGGGAAAGCACAGATACGCAGTATTTT. Translated: CASSSSIFGGESTDTQYF.

The chain employs TRBV4-1 and TRBJ1-5; D is ambiguous. Germline V gene lookup returns CDR1 MGHRA and CDR2 YSYEKL. The CDR3 is 17 residues long. Trimming cost V 0 bases and J 0 bases, with 12 bases left between them. The CDR3 region is CASSQDPRGTSNQPQHF. For the CDR3, the DNA is TGCGCCAGCAGCCAAGACCCAAGAGGAACTAGCAATCAGCCCCAGCATTTT.

The V call is TRBV5-5, the J call TRBJ1-3; D not resolved. From germline, CDR1 is SGHKS and CDR2 YYEKEE (reference sequence). Trimming left V 0 bases short and J 0 bases short, with 4 bases between. The CDR3 length is 14 residues. The CDR3 nucleotides read TGTGCCAGCAGCTTGGACACCTCTGGAAACACCATATATTTT. It is translated as CASSLDTSGNTIYF.

The DNA for the CDR3 is TGTGCCAGCAGCTCTCAGGGGTATGGGCAGCCCCAGCATTTT. Protein: CASSSQGYGQPQHF. V and J are TRBV6-5 and TRBJ1-5, with TRBD1 as a possible D gene (6 bases). CDR3 size: 14 residues. The V and J ends lost 6 bases and 7 bases respectively, with 16 bases between them. Germline V gives CDR1 MNHEY, CDR2 SVGAGI.

The gene calls are TRBV30 and TRBJ1-3; tentative D call: TRBD1 (6 bases). Trimming removed 0 bases at V and 0 bases at J, with 9 bases between. The germline V gene encodes CDR1 GTSNPN and CDR2 SVGIG (reference sequence). This CDR3 region has 15 residues. The CDR3 region is CAWSVGTISGNTIYF. CDR3 sequence (DNA): TGTGCCTGGAGTGTAGGGACAATCTCTGGAAACACCATATATTTT.

The chain is built from TRBV6-1 and TRBJ1-2; D is unresolved. The CDR3 runs 13 residues. V lost 3 bases and J 5 bases, leaving 10 bases between the germline ends. In germline, CDR1 is MNHNS, CDR2 SASEGT. CDR3 region: CASSDHQTYGYTF. CDR3 nucleotides: TGTGCCAGCAGTGATCACCAGACTTATGGCTACACCTTC.

Here the CDR3 DNA reads TGTGCCAGCAGTTCCGGGCGGGGTAGCACAGATACGCAGTATTTT. This sequence encodes CASSSGRGSTDTQYF. V is TRBV6-5 and J is TRBJ2-3; D may be TRBD2 (6 bases). V was shortened by 4 bases and J by 0 bases, with 11 bases between the two germline ends. The CDR3 totals 15 residues. Germline V CDR1 and CDR2: MNHEY, SVGAGI.

V and J are TRBV19 and TRBJ1-3; perhaps TRBD1 as D (6 bases). The V gene's germline CDR1 is LNHDA and CDR2 SQIVND (reference sequence). Trimming took off 4 bases at V and 1 base at J, with 14 bases between the two ends. The CDR3 contains 16 residues. The chain's CDR3 is CASSRSAQGSGNTIYF. The CDR3 coding sequence is TGTGCCAGTAGTAGATCCGCCCAGGGGTCTGGAAACACCATATATTTT.

This chain connects TRBV18 to TRBJ2-7, with 9 bases that match TRBD1. The V gene's germline CDR1 is KGHSH and CDR2 LQKENI. V was pared by 2 bases and J by 4 bases, with 3 bases of the junction left unmatched. CDR3 length equals 14 residues. CDR3 nucleotides: TGTGCCAGCTCACCAGAGGACAGGGGATACGAGCAGTACTTC. Translating it yields CASSPEDRGYEQYF.

The chain links TRBV11-2 to TRBJ1-3; D is unresolved. V gave up 5 bases and J gave up 0 bases, with 5 bases separating them. CDR3 length: 13 amino acids. Germline V gives CDR1 SGHAT, CDR2 FQNNGV. The CDR3 DNA is TGTGCCAGCAGCGCCTACTCTGGAAACACCATATATTTT. This sequence encodes CASSAYSGNTIYF.

V gene TRBV24-1 combines with J gene TRBJ2-3; possible D gene TRBD2, 5 bases. The CDR3 loop spans 15 amino acids. V shed 3 bases and J shed 6 bases, with 15 bases lying between them. CDR1 and CDR2 from the germline V gene are KGHDR and SFDVKD. The CDR3 protein is CATSDPRGRADTQYF. CDR3 in DNA: TGTGCCACCAGTGATCCCCGGGGTAGGGCGGATACGCAGTATTTT.

The chain carries TRBV11-2 and TRBJ2-2; D is perhaps TRBD1 (6 bases). V lost 2 bases and J 0 bases, leaving 13 bases between the germline ends. CDR1 and CDR2 (germline): SGHAT, FQNNGV. The CDR3 has 17 amino acids. The chain's CDR3 is CASSLLPGTSNTGELFF. The CDR3 nucleotides read TGTGCCAGCAGCTTACTCCCTGGGACATCGAACACCGGGGAGCTGTTTTTT.

The chain joins TRBV2 to TRBJ1-6; weak D call: TRBD1 (5 bases). CDR1 is SNHLY, CDR2 FYNNEI, per germline. CDR3 length: 16 residues. V was clipped by 4 bases and J by 6 bases, with 16 bases between them. DNA of the CDR3: TGTGCCAGCAGTGTTCAGGGTTCCTTTCTTAATTCACCCCTCCACTTT. Its translation is CASSVQGSFLNSPLHF.

The chain is built from TRBV30 and TRBJ2-5; 7 bases agree with TRBD1. V gave up 3 bases and J gave up 4 bases; unmatched junction bases: 14. Germline V CDR1 and CDR2: GTSNPN, SVGIG (reference sequence). This CDR3 has 16 amino acids. The CDR3 sequence: CAWSPPGTVSRETQYF. The CDR3 bases are TGTGCCTGGAGCCCCCCCGGGACAGTTTCAAGAGAGACCCAGTACTTC.

J is TRBJ1-1 and V is TRBV2, with 7 bases fitting TRBD1. The CDR3 is 13 amino acids. The ends lost 6 bases at V and 8 bases at J; junction bases unmatched: 9. Germline V gene data show CDR1 as SNHLY and CDR2 as FYNNEI. DNA for the CDR3: TGTGCCAGCAGGCCCCGGGACAGCGTAGAAGCTTTCTTT. It encodes CASRPRDSVEAFF.

Here the CDR3 reads CASSSDSYSPLHF. CDR3 coding DNA: TGCGCCAGCAGCTCGGACAGTTATTCACCCCTCCACTTT. The rearrangement uses TRBV5-1 and TRBJ1-6; possible D gene TRBD1, 6 bases. Germline CDR1 and CDR2: SGHRS and YFSETQ. V lost 3 bases and J 8 bases, leaving 9 bases between the germline ends. The CDR3 runs to 13 residues.

The CDR3 loop is CASSGRGRGHGYTF. DNA for the CDR3: TGTGCCAGCAGCGGAAGGGGGCGAGGACATGGCTACACCTTC. The chain employs TRBV5-4 and TRBJ1-2; 7 bases are shared with TRBD1. The CDR3 consists of 14 residues. CDR1 and CDR2 from the germline V gene are SGHNT and YYREEE (reference sequence). Trimming removed 4 bases from V and 6 bases from J; junction bases left unmatched: 9.